The rows below give T cell receptor beta chains drawn from one sample of a study of T cell responses to AZD1222 COVID-19 vaccine. Sequencing was performed with immunoSEQ multiplex PCR; in TCRdb, only in-frame clones are kept and a portion is missing. The repertoire holds approximately 130,000 clones, with 93% as singletons. The source material was peripheral blood, sampled on day 0 of AZD1222 vaccination. All receptors come from an adult in good health. CDR3s include the opening cysteine and the closing phenylalanine or tryptophan. The D gene is left open where the match is weak. Clone size is given for some rows only: seen once, a few or many times, or a class if the clone is expanded.

v_call	cdr3_length	d_call	clone_size	j_call	cdr3_aa	cdr3_nt
TRBV4-2	15	NA	NA	TRBJ1-2	CASSQGGGAGYGYTF	TGTGCCAGCAGCCAAGGGGGGGGCGCTGGCTATGGCTACACCTTC
TRBV13	15	TRBD1	NA	TRBJ1-5	CASSQDRESNQPQHF	TGTGCCAGCAGCCAGGACAGGGAAAGCAATCAGCCCCAGCATTTT
TRBV12-5	16	TRBD1	NA	TRBJ1-2	CASGRPATGGWYGYTF	TGTGCTAGTGGTCGACCTGCGACAGGGGGCTGGTATGGCTACACCTTC
TRBV6-1	17	NA	NA	TRBJ2-4	CASSESRGQSSKNIQYF	TGTGCCAGCAGTGAATCGCGGGGACAGTCATCCAAAAACATTCAGTACTTC
TRBV11-2	14	NA	NA	TRBJ1-2	CASSLPRVPYGYTF	TGTGCCAGCAGCTTACCCAGGGTCCCCTATGGCTACACCTTC
TRBV15	15	NA	NA	TRBJ1-1	CATSSTHSLNTEAFF	TGTGCCACCAGCAGCACGCACAGTCTAAACACTGAAGCTTTCTTT
TRBV12-3/TRBV12-4	13	NA	NA	TRBJ2-5	CASGVRSAETQYF	TGTGCCAGCGGTGTCAGGTCGGCGGAGACCCAGTACTTC
TRBV6-5	15	NA	NA	TRBJ2-2	CASSYSPGEAGELFF	TGTGCCAGCAGTTACTCCCCAGGCGAAGCCGGGGAGCTGTTTTTT
TRBV19	12	NA	NA	TRBJ1-3	CASSVSGNTIYF	TGTGCCAGTAGTGTTTCTGGAAACACCATATATTTT
TRBV19	11	NA	NA	TRBJ1-1	CASSMGTEAFF	TGTGCCAGTAGTATGGGTACTGAAGCTTTCTTT
TRBV13	18	NA	NA	TRBJ1-6	CASSFTSGPSSYNSPLHF	TGTGCCAGCAGCTTTACCTCGGGACCGAGCTCCTATAATTCACCCCTCCACTTT
TRBV5-5	14	TRBD1	few	TRBJ1-2	CASSLGQGMSGYTF	TGTGCCAGCAGCTTGGGACAGGGGATGAGTGGCTACACCTTC
TRBV6-6	11	NA	NA	TRBJ1-5	CASRTGEPQHF	TGTGCCAGCAGAACGGGGGAGCCCCAGCATTTT
TRBV23-1	17	NA	once	TRBJ1-4	CASSLSTRTSLREKLFF	TGCGCCAGCAGTCTAAGCACAAGGACGAGTCTAAGGGAAAAACTGTTTTTT
TRBV2	14	NA	NA	TRBJ1-1	CASSDWGTDTEAFF	TGTGCCAGCAGTGACTGGGGGACTGACACTGAAGCTTTCTTT
TRBV24-1	13	NA	NA	TRBJ2-1	CATSAGGGNEQFF	TGTGCCACCAGTGCAGGGGGGGGAAATGAGCAGTTCTTC
TRBV5-1	15	NA	NA	TRBJ1-1	CASSFDRFGGTEAFF	TGCGCCAGCAGCTTTGACAGGTTCGGAGGTACTGAAGCTTTCTTT
TRBV24-1	13	TRBD1	once	TRBJ1-2	CATSDDSGTVLSF	TGTGCCACCAGTGATGACTCCGGGACAGTTCTCTCCTTC
TRBV14	13	TRBD1	NA	TRBJ1-5	CASSQGQGVAQHF	TGTGCCAGCAGCCAAGGACAGGGGGTCGCCCAGCATTTT
TRBV3-1/TRBV3-2	15	NA	NA	TRBJ2-5	CASSQDIGGAETQYF	TGTGCCAGCAGCCAAGATATAGGGGGAGCGGAGACCCAGTACTTC
TRBV7-6	18	NA	NA	TRBJ2-4	CASSLGPAKGLAKNIQYF	TGTGCCAGCAGCTTAGGTCCGGCGAAGGGGTTAGCCAAAAACATTCAGTACTTC
TRBV9	15	TRBD1	NA	TRBJ1-4	CASSVEDRGDEKLFF	TGTGCCAGCAGCGTAGAGGACAGGGGGGATGAAAAACTGTTTTTT
TRBV5-5	15	NA	NA	TRBJ1-2	CASSLGPGANYGYTF	TGTGCCAGCAGCTTGGGTCCAGGGGCTAACTATGGCTACACCTTC
TRBV11-2	16	TRBD2	NA	TRBJ2-1	CASSSVRSGGSNEQFF	TGTGCCAGCAGCTCCGTGCGAAGCGGGGGGTCCAATGAGCAGTTCTTC
TRBV24-1	15	NA	NA	TRBJ1-2	CATSDSPGEKGSYTF	TGTGCCACCAGTGACTCGCCGGGAGAAAAAGGGAGCTACACCTTC
TRBV18	15	NA	once	TRBJ1-2	CASSPPLPGAYGYTF	TGTGCCAGCTCACCACCGCTTCCGGGGGCCTATGGCTACACCTTC
TRBV10-2	15	TRBD1	NA	TRBJ2-5	CASSESGTVQETQYF	TGCGCCAGCAGTGAGTCGGGGACAGTCCAAGAGACCCAGTACTTC
TRBV11-2	16	NA	NA	TRBJ2-2	CASSLGGSGYAGELFF	TGTGCCAGCAGCTTAGGGGGGTCAGGGTATGCCGGGGAGCTGTTTTTT
TRBV11-2	13	NA	NA	TRBJ1-3	CASSYGPGNTIYF	TGTGCCAGCAGCTATGGACCAGGAAACACCATATATTTT
TRBV5-1	13	TRBD1	NA	TRBJ2-7	CASSRTGDYEQYF	TGCGCCAGCAGCCGGACAGGGGATTACGAGCAGTACTTC
TRBV4-2	16	NA	NA	TRBJ2-4	CASSQEGAGLGNIQYF	TGTGCCAGCAGCCAAGAGGGGGCAGGGCTAGGAAACATTCAGTACTTC
TRBV6-5	14	NA	NA	TRBJ2-7	CASTQGGRHYEQYF	TGTGCCAGCACCCAGGGGGGCAGACACTACGAGCAGTACTTC
TRBV6-5	13	NA	few	TRBJ1-1	CASNPTQNTEAFF	TGTGCCAGCAACCCGACTCAGAACACTGAAGCTTTCTTT
TRBV5-6	14	NA	NA	TRBJ1-5	CASSLLAGNQPQHF	TGTGCCAGCAGCTTGCTGGCGGGCAATCAGCCCCAGCATTTT
TRBV29-1	14	TRBD1	NA	TRBJ2-5	CSVRAGTDQETQYF	TGCAGCGTCAGAGCCGGGACAGACCAAGAGACCCAGTACTTC
TRBV18	17	NA	NA	TRBJ2-1	CASSQGSGKLTYNEQFF	TGTGCCAGCTCCCAAGGGTCGGGTAAACTAACCTACAATGAGCAGTTCTTC
TRBV5-6	18	NA	NA	TRBJ1-2	CASSLMFTGTHRDYGYTF	TGTGCCAGCAGCTTGATGTTCACCGGGACGCATCGGGACTATGGCTACACCTTC
TRBV6-1	16	NA	once	TRBJ1-2	CASSEGHRGTNYGYTF	TGTGCCAGCAGTGAAGGGCATCGGGGAACCAACTATGGCTACACCTTC
TRBV27	14	NA	NA	TRBJ1-1	CASTEGPNTTEAFF	TGTGCCAGCACCGAGGGCCCGAATACCACTGAAGCTTTCTTT
TRBV11-2	14	NA	NA	TRBJ2-5	CASSSPGGSETQYF	TGTGCCAGCAGCTCCCCCGGCGGGTCTGAGACCCAGTACTTC
TRBV27	17	TRBD1	NA	TRBJ1-2	CASSPWTGGAAHGGYTF	TGTGCCAGCAGTCCTTGGACAGGGGGCGCAGCCCACGGTGGCTACACCTTC
TRBV5-4	18	TRBD1	NA	TRBJ1-6	CASSGRQGGDLHNSPLHF	TGTGCCAGCAGCGGTAGACAGGGGGGAGATCTACATAATTCACCCCTCCACTTT
TRBV19	15	NA	NA	TRBJ2-3	CASSMRVTSTDTQYF	TGTGCCAGTAGTATGAGGGTAACTAGCACAGATACGCAGTATTTT
TRBV7-2	16	NA	NA	TRBJ1-2	CASSPTRGGRVGGYTF	TGTGCCAGCAGCCCCACACGGGGGGGAAGGGTAGGAGGCTACACCTTC
TRBV6-6	15	TRBD2	NA	TRBJ2-7	CASSPGVAGGYEQYF	TGTGCCAGCAGTCCCGGAGTAGCGGGGGGCTACGAGCAGTACTTC
TRBV5-1	15	NA	NA	TRBJ1-4	CASSSGAATNEKLFF	TGCGCCAGCAGCTCCGGGGCCGCAACTAATGAAAAACTGTTTTTT
TRBV10-3	15	TRBD1	NA	TRBJ2-5	CAISVGTGAQETQYF	TGTGCCATCAGTGTCGGGACAGGGGCTCAAGAGACCCAGTACTTC
TRBV11-2	13	NA	NA	TRBJ2-5	CASSLWSGETQYF	TGTGCCAGCAGCTTATGGTCAGGAGAGACCCAGTACTTC
TRBV15	15	NA	NA	TRBJ2-7	CATSSLTRGSYEQYF	TGTGCCACCAGCTCCTTGACCCGGGGGTCATACGAGCAGTACTTC
TRBV7-9	13	NA	NA	TRBJ1-2	CASSHGVAYGYTF	TGTGCCAGCAGCCACGGGGTAGCCTATGGCTACACCTTC
TRBV7-2	19	NA	NA	TRBJ1-6	CASSLLGGQGNKMDSPLHF	TGTGCCAGCAGCTTATTAGGCGGGCAGGGAAATAAGATGGATTCACCCCTCCACTTT
TRBV3-1/TRBV3-2	16	TRBD1	NA	TRBJ1-6	CASSPRGSSYNSPLHF	TGTGCCAGCAGCCCCAGGGGGTCCTCCTATAATTCACCCCTCCACTTT